The sequence of this T cell receptor (beta chain) was determined in a study of blood T cells in healthy people across ages. Broader study findings: In the absence of known donor CMV status, changes in expanded clonotypes were possibly confounded. Relative to aged donors, long-lived donors carried more naive CD4+ cells and displayed higher diversity.

The J segment lost 2 bases and the V segment lost 6 bases, leaving 6 bases of the junction unmatched. The CDR3 covers 14 residues. Roughly 9.2 milliliters was the volume of peripheral blood drawn from each donor. A remark on this clonotype: The antigen remains unidentified.

The use of a sample-barcoded 5' primer and a J-beta primer mix characterized a second PCR of roughly 7 to 11 cycles. Every molecule of cDNA carried a tag from a template-switch adaptor with 12 random nucleotides. One entry per CDR3 protein, called by TCRdb with MiXCR from the 5' RACE reads. The profile shows fewer than 900,000 distinct CDR3 sequences, roughly 40% of them singletons. The chain has TRBV12-3 or TRBV12-4 and TRBJ1-1; 7 bases are shared with TRBD1. This TCR derives from a man aged 18-30 years in good health. The specimen sequenced was blood. The CDR3 is CASSRDSSNTEAFF. CDR3 nucleotides: TGTGCCAGCAGCCGGGACAGCTCAAACACTGAAGCTTTCTTT.